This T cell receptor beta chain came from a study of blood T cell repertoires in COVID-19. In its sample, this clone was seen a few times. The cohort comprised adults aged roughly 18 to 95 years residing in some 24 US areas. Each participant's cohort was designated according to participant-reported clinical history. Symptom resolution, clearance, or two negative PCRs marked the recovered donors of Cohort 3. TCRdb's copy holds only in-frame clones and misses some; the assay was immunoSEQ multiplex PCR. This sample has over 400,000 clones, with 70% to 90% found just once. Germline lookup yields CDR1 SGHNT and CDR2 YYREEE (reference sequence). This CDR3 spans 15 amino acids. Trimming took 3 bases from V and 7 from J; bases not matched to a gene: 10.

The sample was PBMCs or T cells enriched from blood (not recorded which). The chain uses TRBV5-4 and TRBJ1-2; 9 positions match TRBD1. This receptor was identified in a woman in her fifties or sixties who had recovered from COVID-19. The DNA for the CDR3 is TGTGCCAGCAGCTCCGGGACAGGGCTTGGGAGTGGCTACACCTTC. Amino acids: CASSSGTGLGSGYTF.